The 16 T cell receptor beta chains presented below share a single source sample, sequenced in a study of cytomegalovirus exposure and HLA in healthy donors. Both 60 Vbeta primers and 13 Jbeta primers went into the PCR. Sequencing used immunoSEQ multiplex PCR; TCRdb keeps in-frame clones, though not all of them. Among about 210,000 clones, around 90% were seen once, and the ten largest hold less than 1.3%. The material sequenced was PBMCs. Every receptor here comes from a boy aged 2 to 10 in good health and CMV-seronegative.

The chain joins TRBV7-8 to TRBJ1-5, with a weak D call TRBD1 (5 bases). Between the trimmed V and J ends, which lost 5 bases and 5 bases, there was a span of 10 bases. The CDR3 is 13 residues long. Germline assignment: CDR1 SGHVS and CDR2 FQNEAQ. The CDR3 DNA follows: TGTGCCAGCAGCACCGACAGAGATCAGCCCCAGCATTTT. Its protein is CASSTDRDQPQHF.

This clone was seen just once. The J gene is TRBJ2-5, the V gene TRBV7-8; D is perhaps TRBD1 (6 bases). With 2 bases removed from V and 3 bases from J, the gap between germline ends came to 7 bases. Germline values: CDR1 SGHVS, CDR2 FQNEAQ. The CDR3 is 13 amino acids. The CDR3, as DNA: TGTGCCAGCAGCTTAAGGACAGAAGAGACCCAGTACTTC. Amino acids: CASSLRTEETQYF.

This rearrangement joins TRBV9 to TRBJ2-7, with 9 bases matching TRBD2. The CDR3 has 15 residues. The V gene end was trimmed by 4 bases and the J gene end by 5 bases; junction bases not matched to a gene: 10. Germline V gene lookup returns CDR1 SGDLS and CDR2 YYNGEE. The CDR3 is CASSKAGGLQHEQYF. In nucleotides, the CDR3 is TGTGCCAGCAGCAAAGCGGGAGGCCTTCAACACGAGCAGTACTTC.

The J gene is TRBJ2-7, the V gene TRBV30; 10 positions match TRBD1. CDR3 length: 14 amino acids. Germline CDR1 and CDR2: GTSNPN and SVGIG (reference sequence). Trimming at V came to 1 base and at J to 2 bases, leaving 2 bases not matched to a gene. As DNA, the CDR3 is TGTGCCTGGAGTGGGGGGACAGGGGCCTACGAGCAGTACTTC. Translation gives CAWSGGTGAYEQYF. The entire variable domain, with the rest obtained from reference TRBV30 and TRBJ2-7, is as follows: SQTIHQWPATLVQPVGSPLSLECTVEGTSNPNLYWYRQAAGRGLQLLFYSVGIGQISSEVPQNLSASRPQDRQFILSSKKLLLSDSGFYLCAWSGGTGAYEQYFGPGTRLTVT.

This clone was observed once. The chain employs TRBV4-2 and TRBJ2-1; 8 nucleotides line up with TRBD2. Germline CDR1 is LGHNA and CDR2 is YNFKEQ. This CDR3 has 14 amino acids. Germline trimming cut 0 bases from V and 7 bases from J; bases unmatched to any gene: 2. The CDR3 DNA reads TGTGCCAGCAGCCAAGACGGGAGGGCAAATGAGCAGTTCTTC. This gives the protein CASSQDGRANEQFF.

The chain couples TRBV6-1 to TRBJ2-7; D may be TRBD2 (5 bases). The V end lost 1 base, the J end lost 2 bases, and 12 bases lay between the germline ends. Germline CDR1 is MNHNS and CDR2 is SASEGT. CDR3 size: 15 residues. The DNA for the CDR3 is TGTGCCAGCAGTGAAGGTCCGGGAACCGCCTACGAGCAGTACTTC. Protein product: CASSEGPGTAYEQYF.

The V call is TRBV11-2, the J call TRBJ1-1, with D unclear. V was clipped by 4 bases and J by 0 bases, with 21 bases between them. The CDR3 covers 18 residues. CDR1 and CDR2 (germline): SGHAT, FQNNGV. CDR3 nucleotides: TGTGCCAGCAGCTCTAGCCCGACCCGGAGCAGCATGAACACTGAAGCTTTCTTT. Translation gives CASSSSPTRSSMNTEAFF.

A remark on this clone: Within the sample, other DNA sequences also encode this same CDR3. The chain combines TRBV5-1 with TRBJ2-7; D remains ambiguous. This CDR3 is built from 13 residues. Between the trimmed V and J ends, which lost 0 bases and 2 bases, there was a span of 6 bases. Germline V lookup: CDR1 SGHRS, CDR2 YFSETQ. The CDR3 bases are TGCGCCAGCAGCTTGGGCACACCCTACGAGCAGTACTTC. Amino acid sequence: CASSLGTPYEQYF.

The chain combines TRBV27 with TRBJ1-5; no reliable D call. CDR1 and CDR2 (germline): MNHEY, SMNVEV (reference sequence). V dropped 5 bases and J dropped 4 bases, with 12 bases sitting between them. The CDR3 is made up of 14 amino acids. The CDR3: CASSPAGSNQPQHF. The CDR3 coding sequence is TGTGCCAGCAGTCCCGCAGGTTCTAATCAGCCCCAGCATTTT.

This chain links TRBV27 with TRBJ2-2; D gene unclear. This CDR3 region has 12 residues. CDR1 and CDR2 from the germline V gene are MNHEY and SMNVEV (reference sequence). The V gene lost 5 bases and the J gene lost 4 bases, with 5 bases spanning the gap. CDR3 coding DNA: TGTGCCAGCAGTCAGATCACCGGGGAGCTGTTTTTT. Protein: CASSQITGELFF.

The chain is built from TRBV6-1 and TRBJ1-2, with D possibly being TRBD1 (5 bases). Germline V gene data show CDR1 as MNHNS and CDR2 as SASEGT. CDR3 length: 11 amino acids. Trimming took off 5 bases at V and 7 bases at J, with 8 bases between the two ends. As DNA, the CDR3 is TGTGCCAGCAGTTACGGGGGTGGCTACACCTTC. Protein: CASSYGGGYTF.

The chain combines TRBV2 with TRBJ1-1; the match to TRBD1 covers 10 bases. Germline CDR1 reads SNHLY; CDR2 reads FYNNEI. With 6 bases clipped from V and 7 bases from J, the junction kept 5 bases outside the gene matches. The CDR3 is 13 amino acids. The CDR3 loop is CASRPGQGYEAFF. CDR3 nucleotides: TGTGCCAGCAGACCGGGACAGGGGTATGAAGCTTTCTTT. The full variable domain, rest sourced from reference TRBV2 and TRBJ1-1, is EPEVTQTPSHQVTQMGQEVILRCVPISNHLYFYWYRQILGQKVEFLVSFYNNEISEKSEIFDDQFSVERPDGSNFTLKIRSTKLEDSAMYFCASRPGQGYEAFFGQGTRLTVV.

J is TRBJ1-1 and V is TRBV5-5; D unresolved. Germline V lookup: CDR1 SGHKS, CDR2 YYEKEE (reference sequence). CDR3 length: 13 amino acids. V was shortened by 4 bases and J by 1 base, with 8 bases between the two germline ends. This CDR3 is CASSGRANTEAFF. The CDR3, as DNA: TGTGCCAGCAGCGGGAGGGCGAACACTGAAGCTTTCTTT.

The CDR3, as DNA: TGTGCCAGTAGTACCCGGGCTCCAGAGGGAAAACTGTTTTTT. Protein product: CASSTRAPEGKLFF. V usage is TRBV19 and J usage is TRBJ1-4; D is unresolved. Germline CDR1 LNHDA, CDR2 SQIVND (reference sequence). This CDR3 has 14 amino acids. V dropped 4 bases and J dropped 10 bases, with 16 bases sitting between them.

About this clone itself: In the same sample, other DNA sequences code for this CDR3. This sequence joins TRBV10-3 and TRBJ1-6; 10 bases fit TRBD1. The CDR3 covers 15 residues. The trim removed 2 bases at V and 9 bases at J, leaving 4 bases unmatched. Per germline, CDR1 ENHRY and CDR2 SYGVKD. The CDR3 DNA follows: TGTGCCATCAGTGAGAAGGGACAGGGGACTTCACCCCTCCACTTT. Protein sequence: CAISEKGQGTSPLHF.

The chain employs TRBV28 and TRBJ2-1; 7 positions agree with TRBD2. This CDR3 contains 16 residues. Trimming at V came to 5 bases and at J to 2 bases, leaving 9 bases not matched to a gene. Germline V gives CDR1 MDHEN, CDR2 SYDVKM. Here the CDR3 reads CASSPQGTITYNEQFF. CDR3 bases: TGTGCCAGCAGTCCTCAAGGGACTATCACCTACAATGAGCAGTTCTTC.